This TCR beta chain was documented in a study of T-cell reconstitution after alpha-beta-depleted transplantation in children. Germline assignment: CDR1 SQVTM and CDR2 ANQGSEA. The CDR3 runs 13 residues. Trimming pared 0 bases from V and 5 bases from J, leaving 10 bases between. A library of TCRbeta sequences, prepared with unique molecular identifiers, was generated. TCRdb processed the PCR reads anew with MiXCR; each CDR3 protein has one entry. The repertoire holds 900,000 or so distinct CDR3 sequences, with roughly 15% as singletons. Study-wide findings and caveats: Newly generated T cells supplied most T-cell counts and diversity one year post-transplant. At day 60, the high TCRbeta diversity found in some patients originated from recipient T cells and thymic progenitors that had survived. Alpha-beta T cells about two months after transplant reportedly derived from several hundred expanded graft clones.

This clonotype was detected only a few times. Its antigen is undetermined. Sample: PBMCs, mostly from graft donor cells, taken 360 days after TCRalphabeta/CD19-depleted stem cell transplant. The V and J genes are TRBV29-1 and TRBJ2-5; a possible D gene is TRBD2 (5 bases). The TCR originated in a male patient younger than 18 who had a stem cell transplant for acute lymphoblastic leukemia, so the T cells may come from the graft donor. The chain's CDR3 is CSVEEGRGETQYF. The CDR3 nucleotides read TGCAGCGTTGAAGAAGGTCGAGGGGAGACCCAGTACTTC.